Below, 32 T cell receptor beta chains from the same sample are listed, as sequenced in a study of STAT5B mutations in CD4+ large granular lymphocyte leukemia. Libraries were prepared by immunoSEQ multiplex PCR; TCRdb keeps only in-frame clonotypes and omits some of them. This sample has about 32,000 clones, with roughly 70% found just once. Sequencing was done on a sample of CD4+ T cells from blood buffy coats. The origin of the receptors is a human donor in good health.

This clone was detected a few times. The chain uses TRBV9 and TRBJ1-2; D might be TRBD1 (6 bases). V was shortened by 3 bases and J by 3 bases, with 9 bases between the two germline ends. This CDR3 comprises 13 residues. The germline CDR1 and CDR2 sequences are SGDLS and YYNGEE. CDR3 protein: CASSDRVDYGYTF. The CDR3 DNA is TGTGCCAGCAGCGACAGGGTGGACTATGGCTACACCTTC.

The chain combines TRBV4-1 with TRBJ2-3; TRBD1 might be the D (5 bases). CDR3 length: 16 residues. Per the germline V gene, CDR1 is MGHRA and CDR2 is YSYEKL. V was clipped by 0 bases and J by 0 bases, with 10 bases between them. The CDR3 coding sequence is TGCGCCAGCAGCCAAGAGTGGGGCTCCAGCACAGATACGCAGTATTTT. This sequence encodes CASSQEWGSSTDTQYF.

The CDR3 DNA follows: TGTGCCAGCACCGGGGGTGGGTACCAGCCCCAGCATTTT. This sequence encodes CASTGGGYQPQHF. The genes are TRBV7-9 and TRBJ1-5; perhaps TRBD1 as D (5 bases). Trimming pared 7 bases from V and 7 bases from J, leaving 14 bases between. The CDR3 sequence is 13 residues long. Germline V gene data show CDR1 as SEHNR and CDR2 as FQNEAQ (reference sequence).

This CDR3 reads CAISDGGWETQYF. DNA of the CDR3: TGTGCCATCAGTGACGGGGGCTGGGAGACCCAGTACTTC. V usage is TRBV10-3 and J usage is TRBJ2-5; tentatively, D is TRBD1 or TRBD2 (6 bases each). The CDR3 covers 13 residues. Trimming removed 3 bases from V and 5 bases from J, with 10 bases in between. Per the germline V gene, CDR1 is ENHRY and CDR2 is SYGVKD.

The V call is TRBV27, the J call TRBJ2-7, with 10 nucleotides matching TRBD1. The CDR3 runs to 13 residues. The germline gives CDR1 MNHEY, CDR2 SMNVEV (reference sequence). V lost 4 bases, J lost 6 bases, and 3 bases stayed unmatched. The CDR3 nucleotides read TGTGCCAGCAGTTGGGACAGGGGTGGCGAGCAGTACTTC. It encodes CASSWDRGGEQYF.

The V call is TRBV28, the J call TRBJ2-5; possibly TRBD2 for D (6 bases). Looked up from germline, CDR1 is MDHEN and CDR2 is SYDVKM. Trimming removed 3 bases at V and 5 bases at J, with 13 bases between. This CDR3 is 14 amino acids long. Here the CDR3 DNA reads TGTGCCAGCAGTTTCGGGGGTCTAGGGGAGACCCAGTACTTC. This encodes CASSFGGLGETQYF.

CDR3 protein: CATSRDSGFWGTGELFF. CDR3 coding DNA: TGTGCCACCAGCAGGGATTCAGGGTTTTGGGGCACCGGGGAGCTGTTTTTT. This rearrangement joins TRBV15 to TRBJ2-2; D is perhaps TRBD1 (5 bases). The CDR3 is 17 amino acids. Germline V gene data show CDR1 as LNHNV and CDR2 as YYDKDF (reference sequence). The V and J ends lost 3 bases and 4 bases respectively, with 18 bases between them.

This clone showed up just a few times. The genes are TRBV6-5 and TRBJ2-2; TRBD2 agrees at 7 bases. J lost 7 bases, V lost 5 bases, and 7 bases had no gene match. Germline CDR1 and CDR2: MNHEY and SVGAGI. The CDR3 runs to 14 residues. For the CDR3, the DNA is TGTGCCAGCAGTCCGAGCGGGGTGGACGGGGAGCTGTTTTTT. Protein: CASSPSGVDGELFF.

The CDR3 DNA sequence: TGTGCCAGCAGCCCAGGCACTAGCGGTGAGCAGTACTTC. Protein product: CASSPGTSGEQYF. J is TRBJ2-7 and V is TRBV11-3, with 8 positions matching TRBD2. The CDR3 is 13 amino acids. V was pared by 5 bases and J by 7 bases, with 7 bases of the junction left unmatched. The V gene's germline CDR1 is SGHNT and CDR2 YENEEA.

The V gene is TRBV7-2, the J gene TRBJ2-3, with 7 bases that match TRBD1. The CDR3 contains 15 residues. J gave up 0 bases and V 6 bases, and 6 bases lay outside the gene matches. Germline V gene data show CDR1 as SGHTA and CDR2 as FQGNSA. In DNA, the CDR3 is TGTGCCAGCAGGTCACAGGGGTTCAGCACAGATACGCAGTATTTT. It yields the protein CASRSQGFSTDTQYF.

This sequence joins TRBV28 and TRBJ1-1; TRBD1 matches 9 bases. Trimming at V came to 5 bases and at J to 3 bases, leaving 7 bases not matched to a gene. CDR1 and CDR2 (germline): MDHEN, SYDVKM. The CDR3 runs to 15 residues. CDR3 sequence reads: CASSVNRGRHTEAFF. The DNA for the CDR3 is TGTGCCAGCAGTGTTAACAGGGGGCGTCACACTGAAGCTTTCTTT.

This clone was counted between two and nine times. The CDR3 here is CASSSDGYGYTF. The CDR3 coding sequence is TGTGCCAGCAGCTCTGACGGCTATGGCTACACCTTC. This chain uses TRBV5-4 with TRBJ1-2; D gene unclear. The CDR3 is made up of 12 amino acids. Germline V lookup: CDR1 SGHNT, CDR2 YYREEE (reference sequence). The germline V and J ends were trimmed by 3 bases and 4 bases, with 7 bases remaining between them.

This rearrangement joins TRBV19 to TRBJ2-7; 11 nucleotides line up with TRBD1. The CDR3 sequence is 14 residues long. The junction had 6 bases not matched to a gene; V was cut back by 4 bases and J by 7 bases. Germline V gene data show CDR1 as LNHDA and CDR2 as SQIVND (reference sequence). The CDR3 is CASSTGQGAVEQYF. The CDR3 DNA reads TGTGCCAGTAGTACCGGACAGGGGGCAGTTGAGCAGTACTTC.

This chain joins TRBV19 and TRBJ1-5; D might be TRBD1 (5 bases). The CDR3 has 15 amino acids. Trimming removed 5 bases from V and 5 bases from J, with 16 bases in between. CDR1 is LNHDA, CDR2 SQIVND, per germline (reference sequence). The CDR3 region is CASSVSGTSYQPQHF. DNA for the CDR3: TGTGCCAGTAGTGTCTCCGGGACCTCCTATCAGCCCCAGCATTTT.

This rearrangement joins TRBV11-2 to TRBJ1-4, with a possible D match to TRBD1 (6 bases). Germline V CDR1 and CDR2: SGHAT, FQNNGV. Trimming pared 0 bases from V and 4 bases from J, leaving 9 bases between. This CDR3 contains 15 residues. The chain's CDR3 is CASSLDGQLNEKLFF. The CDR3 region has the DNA TGTGCCAGCAGCTTAGATGGACAGCTTAATGAAAAACTGTTTTTT.

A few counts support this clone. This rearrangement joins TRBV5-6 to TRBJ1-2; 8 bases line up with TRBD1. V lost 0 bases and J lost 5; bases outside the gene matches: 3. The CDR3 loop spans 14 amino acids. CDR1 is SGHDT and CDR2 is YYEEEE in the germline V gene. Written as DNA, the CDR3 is TGTGCCAGCAGCTTGGAAAGACAGGGGTATGGCTACACCTTC. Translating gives CASSLERQGYGYTF.

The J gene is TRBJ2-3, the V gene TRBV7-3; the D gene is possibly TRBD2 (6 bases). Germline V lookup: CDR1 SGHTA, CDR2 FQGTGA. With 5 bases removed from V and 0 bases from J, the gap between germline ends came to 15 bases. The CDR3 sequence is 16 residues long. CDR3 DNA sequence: TGTGCCAGCAGCCCGGGACGGGGGTTTAGCACAGATACGCAGTATTTT. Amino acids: CASSPGRGFSTDTQYF. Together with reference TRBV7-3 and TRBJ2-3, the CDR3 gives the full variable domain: GAGVSQTPSNKVTEKGKYVELRCDPISGHTALYWYRQSLGQGPEFLIYFQGTGAADDSGLPNDRFFAVRPEGSVSTLKIQRTERGDSAVYLCASSPGRGFSTDTQYFGPGTRLTVL.

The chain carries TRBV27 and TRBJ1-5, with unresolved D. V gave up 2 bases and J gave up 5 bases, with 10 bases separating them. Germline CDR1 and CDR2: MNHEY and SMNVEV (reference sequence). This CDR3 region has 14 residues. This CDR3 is CASSLGGIDQPQHF. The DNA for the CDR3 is TGTGCCAGCAGTTTAGGAGGGATCGATCAGCCCCAGCATTTT.

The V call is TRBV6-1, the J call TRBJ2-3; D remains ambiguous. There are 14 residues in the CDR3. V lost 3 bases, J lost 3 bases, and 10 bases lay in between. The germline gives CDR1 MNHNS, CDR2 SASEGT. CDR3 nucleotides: TGTGCCAGCAGTGATATAAGAGGAACAGATACGCAGTATTTT. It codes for CASSDIRGTDTQYF.

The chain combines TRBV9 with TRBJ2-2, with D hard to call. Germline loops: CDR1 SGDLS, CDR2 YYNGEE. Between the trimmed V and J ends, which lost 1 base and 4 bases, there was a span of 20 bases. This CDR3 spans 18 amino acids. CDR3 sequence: CASSVRLFSGVGTGELFF. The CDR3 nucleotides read TGTGCCAGCAGCGTAAGATTATTTTCGGGTGTGGGCACCGGGGAGCTGTTTTTT.

CDR3 sequence: CASSTWTAEKLFF. CDR3 nucleotides: TGTGCCAGCAGCACATGGACAGCTGAAAAACTGTTTTTT. V gene TRBV5-6 combines with J gene TRBJ1-4, with D tentatively TRBD1 (6 bases). The CDR3 runs 13 residues. Per germline, CDR1 SGHDT and CDR2 YYEEEE. The germline V and J ends were trimmed by 4 bases and 7 bases, with 11 bases remaining between them.

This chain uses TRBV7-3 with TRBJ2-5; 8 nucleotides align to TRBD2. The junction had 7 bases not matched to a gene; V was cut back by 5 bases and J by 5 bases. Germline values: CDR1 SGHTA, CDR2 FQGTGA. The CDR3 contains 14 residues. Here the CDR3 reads CASSPGLVSETQYF. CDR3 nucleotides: TGTGCCAGCAGCCCGGGACTAGTGAGCGAGACCCAGTACTTC.

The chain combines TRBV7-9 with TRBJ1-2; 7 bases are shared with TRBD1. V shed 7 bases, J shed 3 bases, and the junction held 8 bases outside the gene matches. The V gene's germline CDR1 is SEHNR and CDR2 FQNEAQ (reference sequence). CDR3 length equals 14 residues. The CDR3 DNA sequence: TGTGCCAGCACCCTACTCAGGGGGGACTATGGCTACACCTTC. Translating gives CASTLLRGDYGYTF. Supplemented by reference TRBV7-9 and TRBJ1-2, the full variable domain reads DTGVSQNPRHKITKRGQNVTFRCDPISEHNRLYWYRQTLGQGPEFLTYFQNEAQLEKSRLLSDRFSAERPKGSFSTLEIQRTEQGDSAMYLCASTLLRGDYGYTFGSGTRLTVV.

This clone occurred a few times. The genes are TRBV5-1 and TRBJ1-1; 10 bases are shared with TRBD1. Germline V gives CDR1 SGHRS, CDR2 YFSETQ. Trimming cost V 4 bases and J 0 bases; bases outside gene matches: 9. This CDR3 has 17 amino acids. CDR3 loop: CASSPWTGGLVNTEAFF. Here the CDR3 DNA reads TGCGCCAGCAGCCCCTGGACAGGGGGTTTGGTGAACACTGAAGCTTTCTTT. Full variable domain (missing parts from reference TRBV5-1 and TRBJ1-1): KAGVTQTPRYLIKTRGQQVTLSCSPISGHRSVSWYQQTPGQGLQFLFEYFSETQRNKGNFPGRFSGRQFSNSRSEMNVSTLELGDSALYLCASSPWTGGLVNTEAFFGQGTRLTVV.

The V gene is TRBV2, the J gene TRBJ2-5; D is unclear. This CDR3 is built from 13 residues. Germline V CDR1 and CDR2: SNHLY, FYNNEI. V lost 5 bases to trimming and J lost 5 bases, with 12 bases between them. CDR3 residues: CASSTENFETQYF. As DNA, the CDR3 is TGTGCCAGCAGTACAGAGAATTTCGAGACCCAGTACTTC.

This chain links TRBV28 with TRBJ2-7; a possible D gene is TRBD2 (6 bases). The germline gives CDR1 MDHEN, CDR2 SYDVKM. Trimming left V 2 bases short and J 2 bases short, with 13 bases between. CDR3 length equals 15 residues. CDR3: CASSLPPGTPYEQYF. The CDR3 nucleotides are TGTGCCAGCAGTTTACCCCCAGGGACTCCCTACGAGCAGTACTTC.

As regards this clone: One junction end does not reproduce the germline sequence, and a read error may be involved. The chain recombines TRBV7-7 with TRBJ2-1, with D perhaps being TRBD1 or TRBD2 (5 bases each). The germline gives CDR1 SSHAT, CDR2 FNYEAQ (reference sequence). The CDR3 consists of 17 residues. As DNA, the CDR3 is TGTGCTAGCAGCTTAGCCAGGGCCCTGAGGGGCTACAATGAGCAGTTCTTC. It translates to CASSLARALRGYNEQFF.

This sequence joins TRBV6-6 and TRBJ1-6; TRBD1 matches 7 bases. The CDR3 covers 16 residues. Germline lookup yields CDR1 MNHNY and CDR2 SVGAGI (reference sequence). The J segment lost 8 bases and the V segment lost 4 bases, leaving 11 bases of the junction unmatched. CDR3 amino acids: CASSFPGTAQDSPLHF. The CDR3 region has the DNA TGTGCCAGCAGTTTTCCCGGGACAGCTCAAGATTCACCCCTCCACTTT.

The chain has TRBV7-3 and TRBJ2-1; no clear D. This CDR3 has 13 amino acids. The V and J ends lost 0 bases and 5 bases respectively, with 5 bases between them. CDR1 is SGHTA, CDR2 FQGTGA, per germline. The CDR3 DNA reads TGTGCCAGCAGCTTAACCAGAAACAATGAGCAGTTCTTC. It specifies CASSLTRNNEQFF.

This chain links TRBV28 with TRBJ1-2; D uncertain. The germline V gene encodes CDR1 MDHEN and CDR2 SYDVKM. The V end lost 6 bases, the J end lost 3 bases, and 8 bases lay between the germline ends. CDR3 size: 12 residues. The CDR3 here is CASSQEDYGYTF. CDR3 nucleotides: TGTGCCAGCAGCCAGGAGGACTATGGCTACACCTTC.

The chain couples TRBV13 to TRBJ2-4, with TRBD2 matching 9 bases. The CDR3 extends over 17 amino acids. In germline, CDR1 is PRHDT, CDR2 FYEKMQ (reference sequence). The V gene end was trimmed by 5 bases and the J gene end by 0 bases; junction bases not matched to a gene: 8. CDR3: CASSLNSGGVAKNIQYF. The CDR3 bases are TGTGCCAGCAGCCTCAATAGCGGGGGCGTAGCCAAAAACATTCAGTACTTC.

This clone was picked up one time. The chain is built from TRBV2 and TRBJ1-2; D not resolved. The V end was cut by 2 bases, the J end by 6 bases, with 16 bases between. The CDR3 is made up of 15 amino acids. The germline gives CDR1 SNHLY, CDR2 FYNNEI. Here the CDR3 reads CASSEPRGFGDGYTF. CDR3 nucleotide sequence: TGTGCCAGCAGTGAACCGCGAGGTTTTGGGGATGGCTACACCTTC.